A selection of T cell receptor beta chains follows, all from one sample in a study of esophageal squamous cell carcinoma under preoperative chemotherapy. MiXCR was run by TCRdb on the PCR reads, yielding one entry per CDR3 protein. The sample consists of around 9,000 distinct CDR3 sequences, approximately 50% of them appearing once. The sample was gathered from a patient given preoperative chemotherapy. Receptors were obtained from a human donor with esophageal squamous cell carcinoma. The donor label of this sample is uncertain. Each CDR3 is given with its conserved first and last residue. Fields, in order: V gene, J gene, clone size, D gene, CDR3 DNA, CDR3 protein. A D gene is named only where the DNA matches it firmly. Size tells how often a clone was seen (once, few, many) or the class of an expanded clone, and some rows leave it out.

V gene: TRBV6-1; J gene: TRBJ2-1; clone size: large; D gene: .; CDR3 DNA: TGTGCCGCAGGAGACTACGGCTCCTACGAGCAGTTCTTC; CDR3 protein: CAAGDYGSYEQFF
V gene: TRBV20-1; J gene: TRBJ2-5; clone size: .; D gene: .; CDR3 DNA: TGCAGTGCTAGAGATCCGAACTATGAGCAGTACTTC; CDR3 protein: CSARDPNYEQYF
V gene: TRBV19; J gene: TRBJ2-1; clone size: few; D gene: TRBD2; CDR3 DNA: TGTGCCAGTAGTTCTCGGCGGGAGTCCCTTAATGAGCAGTTCTTC; CDR3 protein: CASSSRRESLNEQFF
V gene: TRBV12-3/TRBV12-4; J gene: TRBJ2-1; clone size: .; D gene: TRBD2; CDR3 DNA: TGTGCCAGCAGCCGTAGCGGGGATGAGCAGTTCTTC; CDR3 protein: CASSRSGDEQFF
V gene: TRBV10-1; J gene: TRBJ2-2; clone size: .; D gene: TRBD1; CDR3 DNA: TGCGCCAGCAGTGGGACAGGGTTGGATGAGCTGTTTTTT; CDR3 protein: CASSGTGLDELFF
V gene: TRBV6-1; J gene: TRBJ2-5; clone size: .; D gene: TRBD1; CDR3 DNA: TGTGCCAGCAGTGACTTCCGGGACAGGGGGTTTTTAGAGACCCAGTACTTC; CDR3 protein: CASSDFRDRGFLETQYF
V gene: TRBV28; J gene: TRBJ2-7; clone size: .; D gene: .; CDR3 DNA: TGTGCCAGCAGGGAAAACAGGGAGTACGAGCAGTACTTC; CDR3 protein: CASRENREYEQYF
V gene: TRBV6-1; J gene: TRBJ2-3; clone size: .; D gene: .; CDR3 DNA: TGTGCCAGCAGGGGTAGCGGTTACACAGATACGCAGTATTTT; CDR3 protein: CASRGSGYTDTQYF
V gene: TRBV6-1; J gene: TRBJ1-5; clone size: many; D gene: TRBD1; CDR3 DNA: TGTGCCAGCAGAGTCGACAGGGCGTCCGATCAGCCCCAGCATTTT; CDR3 protein: CASRVDRASDQPQHF
V gene: TRBV11-3; J gene: TRBJ2-5; clone size: many; D gene: TRBD2; CDR3 DNA: TGTGCCAGCGCCAAGCGGGGGAGAGAGACCCAGTACTTC; CDR3 protein: CASAKRGRETQYF
V gene: TRBV27; J gene: TRBJ2-1; clone size: .; D gene: .; CDR3 DNA: TGTGCCAGCATGGTCTCCAGGGGTGGTCTCAATGAGCAGTTCTTC; CDR3 protein: CASMVSRGGLNEQFF
V gene: TRBV6-1; J gene: TRBJ2-1; clone size: many; D gene: .; CDR3 DNA: TGTGCCAGCACCCCGCACGGGACTTTACGCTCCTACGAGCAGTTCTTC; CDR3 protein: CASTPHGTLRSYEQFF
V gene: TRBV7-2; J gene: TRBJ2-1; clone size: .; D gene: TRBD2; CDR3 DNA: TGTGCCAGCAGCTTAGATATTACTAGCGGGACCCTCGGTGAGCAGTTCTTC; CDR3 protein: CASSLDITSGTLGEQFF
V gene: TRBV6-1; J gene: TRBJ2-1; clone size: many; D gene: .; CDR3 DNA: TGTGCCAGCAGTGACGGCGGCAGAAACTACGAGCAGTTCTTC; CDR3 protein: CASSDGGRNYEQFF
V gene: TRBV6-7; J gene: TRBJ2-5; clone size: .; D gene: TRBD1; CDR3 DNA: TGTGCCAGCAGTTCGGACAGGGGGCGCGAGGGTTTAGGAGAGACCCAGTACTTC; CDR3 protein: CASSSDRGREGLGETQYF
V gene: TRBV12-3/TRBV12-4; J gene: TRBJ2-3; clone size: many; D gene: .; CDR3 DNA: TGTGCCAGCAGTTGGAATAGCGCAGATACGCAGTATTTT; CDR3 protein: CASSWNSADTQYF
V gene: TRBV12-3/TRBV12-4; J gene: TRBJ2-5; clone size: .; D gene: .; CDR3 DNA: TGTGCGGGCAGTGGGAGCCGTCGCCAAGAGACGCAGTATTTC; CDR3 protein: CAGSGSRRQETQYF
V gene: TRBV7-2; J gene: TRBJ2-4; clone size: .; D gene: .; CDR3 DNA: TGTGCCAGCAGCGTATTGGCGCTGTCTGGCACAGATATGCAGTACTTC; CDR3 protein: CASSVLALSGTDMQYF
V gene: TRBV6-1; J gene: TRBJ2-2; clone size: .; D gene: .; CDR3 DNA: TGTGCCAGCAGTGATGAGGGCACAGGGAAGCAGTTTTTT; CDR3 protein: CASSDEGTGKQFF
V gene: TRBV4-1; J gene: TRBJ2-4; clone size: few; D gene: TRBD2; CDR3 DNA: TGCGCCAGCAGCCAGCAGGGAGCGGGAGAAACTGGGGCCAAAAACATTCAGTACTTC; CDR3 protein: CASSQQGAGETGAKNIQYF
V gene: TRBV10-3; J gene: TRBJ1-3; clone size: .; D gene: .; CDR3 DNA: TGTGCCACAACGAGGGGGAACACCATATATTTT; CDR3 protein: CATTRGNTIYF
V gene: TRBV6-1; J gene: TRBJ2-7; clone size: medium-sized; D gene: TRBD2; CDR3 DNA: TGTGCCAGCGCCCGGACTAGTGAAGGTTTCGAGCAGTACTTC; CDR3 protein: CASARTSEGFEQYF
V gene: TRBV30; J gene: TRBJ2-1; clone size: .; D gene: .; CDR3 DNA: TGTGCCTGCCAAGTGGCGGGATCTCTCAATGAGCAGTTCTTC; CDR3 protein: CACQVAGSLNEQFF
V gene: TRBV5-1; J gene: TRBJ2-2; clone size: .; D gene: .; CDR3 DNA: TGCGCCAGCAGCTTGGACAGGGCTAACACCGGGGAGCTGTTTTTT; CDR3 protein: CASSLDRANTGELFF
V gene: TRBV6-1; J gene: TRBJ2-1; clone size: .; D gene: TRBD2; CDR3 DNA: TGTGCCAGCAGTCTTCTTTCTCTAGCGGGAGTTATTTTCTACGAGCAGTTCTTC; CDR3 protein: CASSLLSLAGVIFYEQFF
V gene: TRBV6-1; J gene: TRBJ2-4; clone size: many; D gene: .; CDR3 DNA: TGTGCCAGCCGCTCGGGGGTTGCCAAAAACATTCAGTACTTC; CDR3 protein: CASRSGVAKNIQYF
V gene: TRBV6-1; J gene: TRBJ2-4; clone size: .; D gene: .; CDR3 DNA: TGTGCCAGCAGGCGGGAAGGGGGCGGTGCCAAAAACATTCAGTACTTC; CDR3 protein: CASRREGGGAKNIQYF
V gene: TRBV5-8; J gene: TRBJ2-5; clone size: .; D gene: TRBD2; CDR3 DNA: TGTGCCAGCAGGCGACTAGCGTCGGGGACCCAGTACTTC; CDR3 protein: CASRRLASGTQYF
V gene: TRBV6-5; J gene: TRBJ2-2; clone size: few; D gene: .; CDR3 DNA: TGTGCCAGCAGTTACGCGAACACCGGGGAGCTGTTTTTT; CDR3 protein: CASSYANTGELFF
V gene: TRBV5-1; J gene: TRBJ2-1; clone size: many; D gene: TRBD2; CDR3 DNA: TGCGCCAGCAGCCGGGGACTAGCGGGTGGCCTCTACAATGAGCAGTTCTTC; CDR3 protein: CASSRGLAGGLYNEQFF
V gene: TRBV6-1; J gene: TRBJ2-1; clone size: .; D gene: TRBD2; CDR3 DNA: TGTGCCAGCAGACCGGGACTAGCGGGAACCGGTTCCTACAATGAGCAGTTCTTC; CDR3 protein: CASRPGLAGTGSYNEQFF
V gene: TRBV27; J gene: TRBJ2-3; clone size: .; D gene: .; CDR3 DNA: TGTGGCAGCGGTTTGGGACTGGCAGCCAAAGATACGCAGTATTTT; CDR3 protein: CGSGLGLAAKDTQYF
V gene: TRBV27; J gene: TRBJ2-2; clone size: .; D gene: TRBD2; CDR3 DNA: TGTGCCAGCAGCGTAGGACTAGAAGCCGGGGAGCTGTTTTTT; CDR3 protein: CASSVGLEAGELFF
V gene: TRBV6-1; J gene: TRBJ2-1; clone size: .; D gene: .; CDR3 DNA: TGTGCCAGCAGTGAGTTGCGAACCTACAATGAGCAGTTCTTC; CDR3 protein: CASSELRTYNEQFF
V gene: TRBV5-1; J gene: TRBJ2-5; clone size: .; D gene: .; CDR3 DNA: TGCGCCAGCAGCTTGGGGGGCCTAAAAGAGACCCAGTACTTC; CDR3 protein: CASSLGGLKETQYF
V gene: TRBV27; J gene: TRBJ2-5; clone size: .; D gene: TRBD2; CDR3 DNA: TGTGCCAGCAGTATGTTAGCGGGAGTAGAGACCCAGTACTTC; CDR3 protein: CASSMLAGVETQYF
V gene: TRBV7-8; J gene: TRBJ1-2; clone size: medium-sized; D gene: TRBD1; CDR3 DNA: TGTGCCAGCAGCCGGACAGGGGAGTTTGATGGCTACACCTTC; CDR3 protein: CASSRTGEFDGYTF
V gene: TRBV9; J gene: TRBJ1-4; clone size: few; D gene: .; CDR3 DNA: TGTGCCAGCAGCGTAGAAGGCCACCCCTCGGGGACTAATGAAAAACTGTTTTTT; CDR3 protein: CASSVEGHPSGTNEKLFF
V gene: TRBV7-8; J gene: TRBJ1-4; clone size: medium-sized; D gene: .; CDR3 DNA: TGTGCCAGCAGTAGGGGCAGGGACCCACCAACTAATGAAAAACTGTTTTTT; CDR3 protein: CASSRGRDPPTNEKLFF
V gene: TRBV6-1; J gene: TRBJ2-5; clone size: .; D gene: .; CDR3 DNA: TGTGCCAGCAGTGAAGCTGACAGATACCAAGAGACCCAGTACTTC; CDR3 protein: CASSEADRYQETQYF
V gene: TRBV6-1; J gene: TRBJ2-1; clone size: .; D gene: .; CDR3 DNA: TGTGCCAGCAGGGCTGTGAGAGAAGATGAGCAGTTCTTC; CDR3 protein: CASRAVREDEQFF
V gene: TRBV27; J gene: TRBJ2-1; clone size: few; D gene: TRBD2; CDR3 DNA: TGTGCCAGCTCTCCGGGACTAGCTAACAATGAGCAGTTCTTC; CDR3 protein: CASSPGLANNEQFF
V gene: TRBV12-3/TRBV12-4; J gene: TRBJ2-5; clone size: large; D gene: .; CDR3 DNA: TGTGCCAGCAGTTTACGCCGACGGGAGCAGTACTTC; CDR3 protein: CASSLRRREQYF
V gene: TRBV6-1; J gene: TRBJ2-3; clone size: .; D gene: .; CDR3 DNA: TGTGCGGGCACGGGAGCCAAAAGTACGCAGTATTTT; CDR3 protein: CAGTGAKSTQYF
V gene: TRBV6-1; J gene: TRBJ2-7; clone size: many; D gene: TRBD2; CDR3 DNA: TGTGCCAGCAGTATAGGACTAGCGGGGAACTACGAGCAGTACTTC; CDR3 protein: CASSIGLAGNYEQYF
V gene: TRBV4-1; J gene: TRBJ2-7; clone size: many; D gene: TRBD1; CDR3 DNA: TGCGCCAGCAGCACCCAGCTTTCCCGGACAGGGTCTAGGAACGAGCAGTACTTC; CDR3 protein: CASSTQLSRTGSRNEQYF
V gene: TRBV6-4; J gene: TRBJ1-1; clone size: .; D gene: .; CDR3 DNA: TGTGCCAGCAGTGACTCCTCGATAGGGGGAAAAAACACTGAAGCTTTCTTT; CDR3 protein: CASSDSSIGGKNTEAFF
V gene: TRBV14; J gene: TRBJ2-7; clone size: many; D gene: .; CDR3 DNA: TGTGCCAGCAGCCGTACGACTAGCTACGAGCAGTACTTC; CDR3 protein: CASSRTTSYEQYF
V gene: TRBV27; J gene: TRBJ2-5; clone size: many; D gene: TRBD2; CDR3 DNA: TGTGCCAGCAGTGACGGACTAGCGGGATACGGTGAGACCCAGTACTTC; CDR3 protein: CASSDGLAGYGETQYF